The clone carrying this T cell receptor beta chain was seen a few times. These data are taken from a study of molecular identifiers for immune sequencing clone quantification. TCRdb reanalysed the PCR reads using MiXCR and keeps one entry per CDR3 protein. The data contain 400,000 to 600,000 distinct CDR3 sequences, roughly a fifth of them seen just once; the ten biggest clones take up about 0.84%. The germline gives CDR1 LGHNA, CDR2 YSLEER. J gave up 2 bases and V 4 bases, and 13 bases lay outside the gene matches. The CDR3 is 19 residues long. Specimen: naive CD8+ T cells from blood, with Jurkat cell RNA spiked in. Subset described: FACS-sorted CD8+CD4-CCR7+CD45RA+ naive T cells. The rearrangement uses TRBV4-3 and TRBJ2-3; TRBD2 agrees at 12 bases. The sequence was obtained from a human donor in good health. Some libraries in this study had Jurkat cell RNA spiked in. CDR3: CASSLGVGLAGGITDTQYF. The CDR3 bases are TGCGCCAGCAGCCTCGGAGTGGGGCTAGCGGGGGGGATCACAGATACGCAGTATTTT.